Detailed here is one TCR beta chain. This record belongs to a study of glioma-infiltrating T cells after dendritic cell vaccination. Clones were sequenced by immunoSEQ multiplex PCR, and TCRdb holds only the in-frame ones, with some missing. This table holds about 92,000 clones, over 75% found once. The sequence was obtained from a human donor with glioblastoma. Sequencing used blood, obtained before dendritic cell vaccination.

The CDR3 nucleotides read TGTGCCACCAGCAGAGATCGGGGGTTTAATCAGCCCCAGCATTTT. Its protein is CATSRDRGFNQPQHF. The chain couples TRBV15 to TRBJ1-5; tentative D call: TRBD1 (5 bases). This CDR3 spans 15 amino acids. The germline gives CDR1 LNHNV, CDR2 YYDKDF (reference sequence). V was clipped by 0 bases and J by 4 bases, with 10 bases between them.